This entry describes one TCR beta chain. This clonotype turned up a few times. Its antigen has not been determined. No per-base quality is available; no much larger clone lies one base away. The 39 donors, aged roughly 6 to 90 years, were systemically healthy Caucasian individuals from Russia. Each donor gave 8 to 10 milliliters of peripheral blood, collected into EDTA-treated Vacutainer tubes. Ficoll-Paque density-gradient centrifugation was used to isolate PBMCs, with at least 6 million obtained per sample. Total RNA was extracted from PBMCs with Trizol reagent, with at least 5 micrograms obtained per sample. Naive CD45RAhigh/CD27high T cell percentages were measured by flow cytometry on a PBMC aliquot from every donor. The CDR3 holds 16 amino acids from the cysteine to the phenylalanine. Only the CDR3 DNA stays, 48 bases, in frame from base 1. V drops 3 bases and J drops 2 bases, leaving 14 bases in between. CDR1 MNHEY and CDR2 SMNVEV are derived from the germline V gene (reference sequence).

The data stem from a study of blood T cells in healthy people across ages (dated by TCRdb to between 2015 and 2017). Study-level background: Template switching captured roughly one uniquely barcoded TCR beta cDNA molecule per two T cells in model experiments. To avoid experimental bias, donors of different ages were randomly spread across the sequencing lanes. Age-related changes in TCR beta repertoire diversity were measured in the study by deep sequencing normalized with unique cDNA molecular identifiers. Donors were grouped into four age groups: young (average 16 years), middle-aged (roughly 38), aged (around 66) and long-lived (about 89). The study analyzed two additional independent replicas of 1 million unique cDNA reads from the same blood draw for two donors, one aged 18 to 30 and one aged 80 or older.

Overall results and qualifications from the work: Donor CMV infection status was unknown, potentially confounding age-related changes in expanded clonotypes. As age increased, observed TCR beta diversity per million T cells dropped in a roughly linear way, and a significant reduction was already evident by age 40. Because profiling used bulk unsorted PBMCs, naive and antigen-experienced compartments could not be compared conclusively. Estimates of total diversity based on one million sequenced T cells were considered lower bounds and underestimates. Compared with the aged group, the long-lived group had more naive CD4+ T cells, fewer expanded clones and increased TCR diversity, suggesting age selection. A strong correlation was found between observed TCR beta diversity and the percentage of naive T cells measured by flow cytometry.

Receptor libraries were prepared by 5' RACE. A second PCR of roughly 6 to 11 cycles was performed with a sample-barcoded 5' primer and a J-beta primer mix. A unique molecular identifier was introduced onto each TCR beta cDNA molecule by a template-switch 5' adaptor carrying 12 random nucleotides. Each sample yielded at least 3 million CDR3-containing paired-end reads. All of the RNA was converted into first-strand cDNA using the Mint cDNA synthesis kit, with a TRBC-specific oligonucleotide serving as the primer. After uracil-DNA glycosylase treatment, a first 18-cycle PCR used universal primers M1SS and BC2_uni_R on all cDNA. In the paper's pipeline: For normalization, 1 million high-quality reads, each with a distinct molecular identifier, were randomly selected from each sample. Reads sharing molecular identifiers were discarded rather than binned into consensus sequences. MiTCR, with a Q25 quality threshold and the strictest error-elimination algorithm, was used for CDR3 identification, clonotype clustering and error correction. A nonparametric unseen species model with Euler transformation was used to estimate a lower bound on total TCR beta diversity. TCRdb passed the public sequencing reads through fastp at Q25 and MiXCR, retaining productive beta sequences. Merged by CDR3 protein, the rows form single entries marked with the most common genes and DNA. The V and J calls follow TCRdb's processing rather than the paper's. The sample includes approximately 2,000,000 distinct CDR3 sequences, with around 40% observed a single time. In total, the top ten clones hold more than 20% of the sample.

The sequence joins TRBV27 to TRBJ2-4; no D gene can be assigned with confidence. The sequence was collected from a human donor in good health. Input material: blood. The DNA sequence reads TGTGCCAGCAGTTTCACAACGACCTATACCAAAAACATTCAGTACTTC. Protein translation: CASSFTTTYTKNIQYF.